This TCR beta chain was recovered during a study of control samples from healthy donors and cancer patients. Method: immunoSEQ multiplex PCR; TCRdb's copy keeps in-frame clones and lacks some. The sample lists approximately 120,000 clones, about nine tenths occurring once. The germline CDR1 and CDR2 sequences are SGHDT and YYEEEE. This CDR3 has 13 residues. V shed 1 base and J shed 1 base, with 6 bases lying between them. This TCR came from a man aged 35-49 years in good health. This sequence joins TRBV5-6 and TRBJ2-7; D unresolved. The sequenced material came from blood. The CDR3, as DNA: TGTGCCAGCAGCTTGACTGCATCCTACGAGCAGTACTTC. Translated: CASSLTASYEQYF.